The present T cell receptor (beta chain) was sequenced within a study of molecular identifiers for immune sequencing clone quantification. TCRdb called the PCR reads again in MiXCR, with one record for every CDR3 protein. Counted here are a few hundred thousand distinct CDR3 sequences, roughly 23% occurring once; the ten biggest clones make up about 0.8%. The authors sorted naive CD8 T cells as CD8+CD4-CCR7+CD45RA+. There are 16 residues in the CDR3. Germline-derived CDR1 and CDR2 are SEHNR and FQNEAQ (reference sequence). The ends were cut back, 2 bases at V and 1 base at J, with 12 bases in the middle.

Sequencing was carried out using naive CD8+ T cells from blood, with Jurkat cell RNA spiked in. The sample's subset: FACS-sorted CD8+CD4-CCR7+CD45RA+ naive T cells. This chain connects TRBV7-9 to TRBJ2-1, with D perhaps matching TRBD1 or TRBD2 (5 bases each). The origin of this receptor is a human donor in good health. Some libraries in this study had Jurkat cell RNA spiked in. CDR3 region: CASSLSGLGSYNEQFF. The CDR3 nucleotides are TGTGCCAGCAGCTTATCGGGGCTGGGGTCCTACAATGAGCAGTTCTTC.